These 13 T cell receptor beta chains came from one sample sequenced in a study of beta chain features in type 1 diabetes. Of the isolated RNA, all was reverse transcribed, and so the sequenced material was expressed TCRB transcripts. The assay was immunoSEQ multiplex PCR, and TCRdb's table has in-frame clones only and misses some. The data contain 120,000 to 150,000 clones, about 44% of them seen just once; the ten biggest clones take up under 0.45%. Sequencing was carried out using Tregs from blood. The receptors here all came from a young man in good health.

The gene calls are TRBV7-3 and TRBJ2-5, with TRBD2 identical over 8 bases. CDR1 SGHTA and CDR2 FQGTGA come from the germline V gene. CDR3 size: 20 residues. Losses at the gene ends were 6 bases for V and 2 bases for J; bases not matched to a gene: 23. The CDR3 nucleotides read TGTGCCAGCAGTCTAGGGCCAGCGGGAGCAGGTTGGGGGGATCAAGAGACCCAGTACTTC. It codes for CASSLGPAGAGWGDQETQYF.

The rearrangement uses TRBV27 and TRBJ1-2; D unresolved. The CDR3 consists of 17 residues. Germline CDR1 and CDR2: MNHEY and SMNVEV (reference sequence). The germline V and J ends were trimmed by 6 bases and 4 bases, with 24 bases remaining between them. CDR3 DNA sequence: TGTGCCAGCAGCCGCGGTATTCGGGGAGGGTATAGCTATGGCTACACCTTC. Protein sequence: CASSRGIRGGYSYGYTF.

This clone appeared once. This chain joins TRBV28 and TRBJ2-7; 9 bases agree with TRBD2. This CDR3 is 15 amino acids long. Per germline, CDR1 MDHEN and CDR2 SYDVKM. The ends lost 3 bases at V and 6 bases at J; junction bases unmatched: 9. The CDR3 region is CASSFLTSGRSEQYF. The CDR3 region has the DNA TGTGCCAGCAGTTTCCTCACTAGCGGGCGGAGCGAGCAGTACTTC.

V gene TRBV6-6 combines with J gene TRBJ1-2; the D gene is possibly TRBD1 (6 bases). Germline CDR1 and CDR2: MNHNY and SVGAGI (reference sequence). V lost 7 bases and J 2 bases, leaving 11 bases between the germline ends. The CDR3 runs to 13 residues. The CDR3 DNA sequence: TGTGCCAGCAATAGGCAGGGGAACTATGGCTACACCTTC. It specifies CASNRQGNYGYTF.

The V and J genes are TRBV10-3 and TRBJ1-1; 7 bases agree with TRBD1. Germline-derived CDR1 and CDR2 are ENHRY and SYGVKD. The junction had 9 bases not matched to a gene; V was cut back by 6 bases and J by 5 bases. CDR3 length equals 14 residues. CDR3 sequence: CAIRRDSSGTEAFF. In DNA form, the CDR3 reads TGTGCCATCAGGCGGGACAGCTCGGGAACTGAAGCTTTCTTT.

V is TRBV4-1 and J is TRBJ2-5, with 8 bases that match TRBD2. The J call is in doubt because the DNA end fits TRBJ2-7 better. CDR1 MGHRA and CDR2 YSYEKL come from the germline V gene. The CDR3 is 18 residues long. CDR3 loop: CASSRLPFWRGDGYEQYF. The CDR3 DNA is TGCGCCAGCAGCCGCCTCCCTTTTTGGCGGGGGGATGGCTACGAGCAGTACTTC.

The chain links TRBV18 to TRBJ1-2; 8 bases agree with TRBD1. J gave up 2 bases and V 5 bases, and 16 bases lay outside the gene matches. CDR3 length: 18 amino acids. From germline, CDR1 is KGHSH and CDR2 LQKENI. The DNA of the CDR3 is TGTGCCAGCTCAGGAGTCTTGGCAGGGGGCAAAACGAACTATGGCTACACCTTC. This codes for CASSGVLAGGKTNYGYTF.

J is TRBJ1-4 and V is TRBV7-9, with 10 bases identical to TRBD1. Germline V gene lookup returns CDR1 SEHNR and CDR2 FQNEAQ (reference sequence). This CDR3 comprises 14 residues. Trimming took 5 bases from V and 8 from J; bases not matched to a gene: 5. CDR3 bases: TGTGCCAGCAGCCCGGACAGGGGGGCCGAAAAACTGTTTTTT. Its protein is CASSPDRGAEKLFF.

This clone came up a few times. The chain uses TRBV18 and TRBJ1-4; a weak D match, TRBD1 (6 bases). The CDR3 contains 15 residues. Germline loops: CDR1 KGHSH, CDR2 LQKENI. Between the trimmed V and J ends, which lost 6 bases and 5 bases, there was a span of 16 bases. The chain's CDR3 is CASSPPSGENEKLFF. The CDR3 region has the DNA TGTGCCAGCTCCCCTCCCTCAGGGGAGAATGAAAAACTGTTTTTT.

The J gene is TRBJ1-1, the V gene TRBV5-1; D is perhaps TRBD1 (6 bases). Germline V gives CDR1 SGHRS, CDR2 YFSETQ. The CDR3 covers 11 residues. Trimming took 3 bases from V and 11 from J, leaving 11 bases between them. Here the CDR3 DNA reads TGCGCCAGCAGCTCAGGGGCGTGGGCTTTCTTT. Protein sequence: CASSSGAWAFF.

The chain links TRBV27 to TRBJ1-4; the match to TRBD1 covers 7 bases. Germline V gives CDR1 MNHEY, CDR2 SMNVEV (reference sequence). J lost 8 bases, V lost 5 bases, and 11 bases had no gene match. The CDR3 is made up of 15 amino acids. The CDR3 region has the DNA TGTGCCAGCAGTCTGACCAGACAGGGTTGGGAAAAACTGTTTTTT. Its translation is CASSLTRQGWEKLFF. The variable domain in full, completed from reference TRBV27 and TRBJ1-4, reads EAQVTQNPRYLITVTGKKLTVTCSQNMNHEYMSWYRQDPGLGLRQIYYSMNVEVTDKGDVPEGYKVSRKEKRNFPLILESPSPNQTSLYFCASSLTRQGWEKLFFGSGTQLSVL.

The gene calls are TRBV5-5 and TRBJ2-2; the match to TRBD2 covers 11 bases. CDR3 length: 16 residues. CDR1 and CDR2 (germline): SGHKS, YYEKEE (reference sequence). The trim removed 5 bases at V and 5 bases at J, leaving 8 bases unmatched. CDR3 protein: CASSKTTSGETGELFF. The CDR3, as DNA: TGTGCCAGCAGTAAGACGACTAGCGGGGAAACCGGGGAGCTGTTTTTT.

This clone turned up a few times. This chain joins TRBV5-1 and TRBJ2-3, with D perhaps matching TRBD1 (6 bases). Trimming shortened V by 2 bases and J by 5 bases, and 12 bases separated the two germline ends. CDR3 size: 14 residues. From germline, CDR1 is SGHRS and CDR2 YFSETQ. The CDR3 protein is CASSFTGLEDTQYF. The CDR3 bases are TGCGCCAGCAGCTTTACAGGGTTAGAAGATACGCAGTATTTT.